This TCR beta chain was found in a study of blood T cells in healthy people across ages. Whole-study results and caveats: A roughly linear fall in TCR beta diversity per million T cells was seen with increasing age.

CDR3 length equals 14 residues. V shed 6 bases and J shed 2 bases, with 12 bases lying between them. CDR1 MNHEY and CDR2 SVGEGT come from the germline V gene. Notes on this clonotype: Its antigen is as yet unknown.

Alongside a J-beta primer mix, a sample-barcoded 5' primer served in a second PCR lasting about 7 to 11 cycles. Each sample provided no less than 2.5 million CDR3-containing paired-end reads. TCRdb re-derived calls from the 5' RACE reads in MiXCR, one entry per CDR3 protein. The table has roughly 1,500,000 distinct CDR3 sequences, about 35% seen once. The rearrangement links TRBV6-2 or TRBV6-3 to TRBJ2-3; no definite D call. This TCR derives from a woman in her twenties or thirties in good health. Sequencing was carried out using blood. The CDR3 nucleotides read TGTGCCAGCAGCGCTCTCGGTATCACAGATACGCAGTATTTT. Translation gives CASSALGITDTQYF.